This TCR beta chain stems from a study of memory CD4+ T cells and cytomegalovirus serostatus (dated by TCRdb to about 2019). In the study overall: The cohort included roughly 35 healthy adults from Belgium, of whom 9 were CMV seropositive and approximately 25 were CMV seronegative. The study sequenced CD4+ memory TCRbeta repertoires of a Belgian cohort with known cytomegalovirus serostatus to replicate a published TCR-based CMV serostatus classifier. What the work shows at the level of the full study, not this receptor alone: Of 164 previously reported CMV-associated TCRbeta sequences, over 65 appeared in the CD4+ memory repertoires, each in one to five individuals. Only CD4+CD45RO+ memory cells were sequenced, unlike the original study, which covered naive and memory CD4+ and CD8+ populations. On the Belgian cohort, the classifier based on the original framework reached a median bootstrapped AUC of roughly 0.94, with a 95% CI of 0.76-1.00. The results were interpreted as suggesting that the CMV-associated TCR signature is largely present in the CD4+ memory repertoire. CMV serostatus prediction reached a median bootstrapped AUC of about 0.94 with the original framework and just under 0.93 with a US-trained random forest.

Concerning this clone: It lacks a known antigen. No much larger clone exists at a distance of one base, and base qualities are not known.

The Quick-DNA Microprep Kit was used to extract genomic DNA from the sorted cells. TCRbeta DNA was amplified with the immunoSEQ hsTCRbeta kit following the manufacturer's protocol. TCRbeta libraries were sequenced on an Illumina MiSeq instrument. The source study handled its data this way. Following removal of out-of-frame sequences, 2 million to 2.5 million distinct TCRbeta sequences were retained, with an average of approximately 69,000 per individual. Each individual was scored by the count of fewer than 200 previously reported CMV-associated TCRbeta sequences and the total productive distinct TCRbeta count. A beta-binomial model was reimplemented in Python, and scikit-learn random forests with default parameters were trained on US cohort data. Classifier performance on the Belgian cohort was summarized as median AUC with percentile confidence intervals over 10,000 bootstrap iterations. TCRdb mirrors the immuneACCESS table, restricted to in-frame sequences. Some clones are absent from its copies; in checked studies, under half trace to an unresolved V gene, and the reason for the others is unknown. Clonal size and the V and J genes are those of that table, whereas D and trimming came from the DNA. For this sample there are 48,000 or so clones; around 78% appear just once. The top ten clones comprise approximately 0.78% of the sample.

From the cysteine up to the phenylalanine, the CDR3 has a length of 13 residues. Left in the record is the CDR3 DNA by itself, 39 bases read in frame from the first base. Trimming costs V 3 bases and J 2 bases, and their ends lie 5 bases apart. For CDR1 and CDR2, the germline V gene lists SGHAT and FQNNGV. A FACSAria II was used to sort memory CD4+ T cells, defined as single viable CD3+CD4+CD8-CD45RO+ cells. To determine CMV serostatus, a Roche Elecsys assay was used that detects serum IgG against CMV pp150, pp28, p38 and p52. After thawing, total CD4+ T cells were enriched by positive selection with CD4 magnetic microbeads. The samples came from a different study that was designed specifically to examine the CD4+ T cell memory repertoire. Following standard operating procedures, peripheral blood mononuclear cells were isolated and cryopreserved, while serum was kept at -80 degrees C. The staining used CD3-PerCP (BW264/56), CD4-APC (RPA-T4), CD45RO-PE (UCHT1) and CD8-Pacific Orange (3B5) antibodies, and Sytox blue was used to exclude non-viable cells.

The sample taken for sequencing was memory CD4+ T cells from blood. The receptor comes from an adult in good health and CMV-seronegative. The sequence joins TRBV11-2 to TRBJ1-5; the D gene is not confidently resolved. The CDR3 region has the sequence CASSFGGNQPQHF. DNA sequence: TGTGCCAGCAGCTTCGGAGGCAATCAGCCCCAGCATTTT.